A selection of T cell receptor beta chains follows, all from one sample in a study of T-cell memory formation after mild COVID-19. TCRdb reprocessed the 5' RACE reads with MiXCR, giving one entry per CDR3 protein. This sample yields roughly 190,000 distinct CDR3 sequences, of which 27% are seen a single time; over 10% belongs to the top ten. The sequencing input was PBMCs or a T cell subset sorted from them (not recorded which). The receptor set was obtained from an adult woman who had mild COVID-19 (a few samples of this study predate the infection). Cell type and time point are not known. Both conserved end residues are part of each CDR3. D genes are given only for firm matches. Size tells how often a clone was seen (once, few, many) or the class of an expanded clone, and some rows leave it out.

d_call	clone_size	v_call	j_call	cdr3_aa	cdr3_nt
NA	NA	TRBV29-1	TRBJ2-7	CSVEGVAGKGSYEQYF	TGCAGCGTTGAAGGAGTGGCAGGGAAGGGCTCCTACGAGCAGTACTTC
TRBD1	few	TRBV28	TRBJ2-2	CASSTQTGRDTGELFF	TGTGCCAGCAGTACCCAGACAGGGCGGGACACCGGGGAGCTGTTTTTT
TRBD1	NA	TRBV7-9	TRBJ2-2	CASSPGQGPNTGELFF	TGTGCCAGCAGCCCAGGACAGGGTCCGAACACCGGGGAGCTGTTTTTT
NA	NA	TRBV29-1	TRBJ1-1	CSVGMRNTEAFF	TGCAGCGTTGGGATGAGGAACACTGAAGCTTTCTTT
NA	few	TRBV5-1	TRBJ2-5	CASSLGPEETQYF	TGCGCCAGCAGCTTGGGGCCGGAAGAGACCCAGTACTTC
NA	few	TRBV11-1	TRBJ2-1	CASSPRGLEQFF	TGTGCCAGCAGCCCCCGAGGGTTGGAGCAGTTCTTC
NA	NA	TRBV13	TRBJ2-1	CASSLVPTREDNEQFF	TGTGCCAGCAGCTTAGTCCCGACCCGCGAAGACAATGAGCAGTTCTTC
NA	NA	TRBV24-1	TRBJ2-2	CATSDRQQNTGELFF	TGTGCCACCAGTGACCGACAGCAGAACACCGGGGAGCTGTTTTTT
NA	NA	TRBV20-1	TRBJ2-1	CSVGESYNEQFF	TGCAGTGTGGGGGAGTCCTACAATGAGCAGTTCTTC
NA	once	TRBV25-1	TRBJ2-7	CASSDLGQSPYEQYF	TGTGCCAGCAGTGATTTAGGACAGTCCCCCTACGAGCAGTACTTC
TRBD2	NA	TRBV7-2	TRBJ2-6	CASGTGGVLTF	TGTGCCAGCGGGACGGGAGGCGTCCTGACTTTC
NA	NA	TRBV7-2	TRBJ1-2	CASSLVWDKPNYGYTF	TGTGCCAGCAGCTTAGTTTGGGACAAACCGAACTATGGCTACACCTTC
TRBD1	NA	TRBV7-2	TRBJ1-5	CASSLTGGWNQPQHF	TGTGCCAGCAGCTTGACAGGGGGATGGAATCAGCCCCAGCATTTT
TRBD1	few	TRBV5-1	TRBJ1-1	CASSWTGSGNTEAFF	TGCGCCAGCAGCTGGACAGGGTCGGGGAACACTGAAGCTTTCTTT
TRBD1	NA	TRBV5-1	TRBJ1-1	CASSLLQGADTEAFF	TGCGCCAGCAGCTTGTTACAGGGGGCAGACACTGAAGCTTTCTTT